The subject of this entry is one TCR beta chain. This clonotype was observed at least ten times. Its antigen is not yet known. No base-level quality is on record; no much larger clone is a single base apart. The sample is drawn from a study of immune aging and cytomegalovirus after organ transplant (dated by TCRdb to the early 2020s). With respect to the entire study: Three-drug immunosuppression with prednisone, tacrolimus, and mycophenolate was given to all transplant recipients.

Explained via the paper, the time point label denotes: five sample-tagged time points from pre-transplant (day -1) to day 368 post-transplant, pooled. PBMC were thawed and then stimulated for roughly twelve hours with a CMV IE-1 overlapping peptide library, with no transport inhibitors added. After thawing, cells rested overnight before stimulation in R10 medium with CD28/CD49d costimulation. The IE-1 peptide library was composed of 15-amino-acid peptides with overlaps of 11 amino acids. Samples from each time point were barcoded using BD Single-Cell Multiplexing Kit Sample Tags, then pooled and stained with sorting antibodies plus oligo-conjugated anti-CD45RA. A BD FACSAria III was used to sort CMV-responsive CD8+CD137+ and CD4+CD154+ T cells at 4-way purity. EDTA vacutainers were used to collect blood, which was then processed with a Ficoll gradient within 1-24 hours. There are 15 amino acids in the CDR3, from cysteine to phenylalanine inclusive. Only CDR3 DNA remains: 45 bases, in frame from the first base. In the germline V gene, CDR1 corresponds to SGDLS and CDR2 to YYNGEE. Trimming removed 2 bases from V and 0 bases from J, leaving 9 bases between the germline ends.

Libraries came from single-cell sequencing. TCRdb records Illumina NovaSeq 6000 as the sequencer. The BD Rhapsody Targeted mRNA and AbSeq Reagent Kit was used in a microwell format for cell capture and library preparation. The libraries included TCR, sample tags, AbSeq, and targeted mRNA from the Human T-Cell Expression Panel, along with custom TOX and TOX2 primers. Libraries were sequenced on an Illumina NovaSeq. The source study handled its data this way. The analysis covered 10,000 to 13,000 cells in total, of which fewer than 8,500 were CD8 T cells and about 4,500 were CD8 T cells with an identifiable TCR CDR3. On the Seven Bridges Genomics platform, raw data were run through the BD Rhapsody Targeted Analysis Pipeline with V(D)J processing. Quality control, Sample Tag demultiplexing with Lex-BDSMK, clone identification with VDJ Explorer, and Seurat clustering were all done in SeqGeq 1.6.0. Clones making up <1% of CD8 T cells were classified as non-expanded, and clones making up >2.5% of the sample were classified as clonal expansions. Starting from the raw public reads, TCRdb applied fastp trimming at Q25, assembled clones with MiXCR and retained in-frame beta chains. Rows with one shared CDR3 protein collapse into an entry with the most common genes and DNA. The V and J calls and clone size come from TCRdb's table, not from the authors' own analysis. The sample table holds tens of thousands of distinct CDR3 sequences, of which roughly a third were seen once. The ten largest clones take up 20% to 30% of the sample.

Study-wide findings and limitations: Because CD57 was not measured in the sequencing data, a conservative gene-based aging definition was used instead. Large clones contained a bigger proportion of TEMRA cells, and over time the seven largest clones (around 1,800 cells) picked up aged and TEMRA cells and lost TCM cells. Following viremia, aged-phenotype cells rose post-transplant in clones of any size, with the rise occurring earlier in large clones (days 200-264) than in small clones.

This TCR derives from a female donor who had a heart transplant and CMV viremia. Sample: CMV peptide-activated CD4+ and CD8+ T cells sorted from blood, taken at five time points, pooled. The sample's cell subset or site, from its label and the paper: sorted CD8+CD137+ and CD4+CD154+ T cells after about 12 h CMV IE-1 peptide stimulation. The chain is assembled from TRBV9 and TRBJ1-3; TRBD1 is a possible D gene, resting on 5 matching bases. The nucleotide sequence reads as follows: TGTGCCAGCAGCGTTACAGGAAACTCTGGAAACACCATATATTTT. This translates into CASSVTGNSGNTIYF. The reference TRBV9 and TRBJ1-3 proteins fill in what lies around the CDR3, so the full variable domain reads DSGVTQTPKHLITATGQRVTLRCSPRSGDLSVYWYQQSLDQGLQFLIQYYNGEERAKGNILERFSAQQFPDLHSELNLSSLELGDSALYFCASSVTGNSGNTIYFGEGSWLTVV.